A single sample gave rise to the 18 T cell receptor beta chains below, sequenced in a study of neurological immune-mediated disorders. Time point: longitudinal time-point 1 (baseline). MiXCR was run by TCRdb on the 5' RACE reads, yielding one entry per CDR3 protein. This table has 64,000 or so distinct CDR3 sequences, approximately 10% appearing once. Sequencing was performed on PBMCs. The receptors derive from a young man in good health.

Points on this clonotype: A much larger clone differs from this one at a single base, so this may be a read error. The chain recombines TRBV28 with TRBJ2-3; no clear D. Deletions cut 1 base from V and 5 bases from J, with 10 bases between. CDR3 length equals 14 residues. Germline CDR1 and CDR2: MDHEN and SYDVKM. CDR3 sequence (DNA): TGTGCCAGCAGTTTATCCTCGTCCCAAGATACGCAGTATTTT. Translation gives CASSLSSSQDTQYF. The variable domain in full, with the rest retrieved from reference TRBV28 and TRBJ2-3, is DVKVTQSSRYLVKRTGEKVFLECVQDMDHENMFWYRQDPGLGLRLIYFSYDVKMKEKGDIPEGYSVSREKKERFSLILESASTNQTSMYLCASSLSSSQDTQYFGPGTRLTVL.

This clonotype came up many times. This chain connects TRBV7-2 to TRBJ2-1; D might be TRBD2 (8 bases). The germline V and J ends were trimmed by 5 bases and 13 bases, with 24 bases remaining between them. The CDR3 has 15 residues. Germline loops: CDR1 SGHTA, CDR2 FQGNSA. CDR3 bases: TGTGCCAGCAGCCAAAGGGGTAGCGGGACAGCGATCCAGTTCTTC. Amino acid sequence: CASSQRGSGTAIQFF.

This clonotype has a count of ten or more. The genes are TRBV29-1 and TRBJ2-7, with 7 nucleotides matching TRBD1. Germline V gene data show CDR1 as SQVTM and CDR2 as ANQGSEA. The length of the CDR3 is 12 residues. Trimming removed 4 bases from V and 2 bases from J; junction bases left unmatched: 2. DNA of the CDR3: TGCAGCGTTGGCGACAGGGCCTACGAGCAGTACTTC. As protein: CSVGDRAYEQYF.

This clonotype was recorded many times. The chain carries TRBV3-1 and TRBJ2-2; TRBD2 matches at 9 bases. The CDR3 extends over 15 amino acids. Germline-derived CDR1 and CDR2 are LGHDT and YNNKEL (reference sequence). With V trimmed by 2 bases and J by 6 bases, 4 bases remained unmatched. For the CDR3, the DNA is TGTGCCAGCAGCCAAAGGGTAGCGGGAGCCGGGGAGCTGTTTTTT. Amino acid sequence: CASSQRVAGAGELFF.

In its sample, this clonotype was seen a few times. A read error may be the cause here, since a much bigger clone is one base away. This rearrangement joins TRBV5-1 to TRBJ2-2; maybe TRBD1 (5 bases). V dropped 4 bases and J dropped 4 bases, with 11 bases sitting between them. Looked up from germline, CDR1 is SGHRS and CDR2 is YFSETQ. This CDR3 region has 14 residues. CDR3 nucleotide sequence: TGCGCCAGCAGCAGCGACAGTGGCACCGGGGAGCTGTTTTTT. Its protein is CASSSDSGTGELFF. Drawing the rest from reference TRBV5-1 and TRBJ2-2, the complete variable domain is KAGVTQTPRYLIKTRGQQVTLSCSPISGHRSVSWYQQTPGQGLQFLFEYFSETQRNKGNFPGRFSGRQFSNSRSEMNVSTLELGDSALYLCASSSDSGTGELFFGEGSRLTVL.

CDR3 in DNA: TGTGCCTGGAGTGGGGGGACAGTAAACACTGAAGCTTTCTTT. It is translated as CAWSGGTVNTEAFF. The rearrangement links TRBV30 to TRBJ1-1; 7 nucleotides line up with TRBD1. J was trimmed by 2 bases and V by 1 base; bases with no gene match: 4. In germline, CDR1 is GTSNPN, CDR2 SVGIG (reference sequence). The CDR3 loop spans 14 amino acids.

In the case of this clonotype: Just one base apart from a much larger clone, this may be a read error. This rearrangement joins TRBV12-3 or TRBV12-4 to TRBJ1-1; no clear D gene. This CDR3 spans 14 amino acids. The CDR3 DNA is TGTACCAGCAGTTATAGATCCCCCCCCACTGAAGCTTTCTTT. It codes for CTSSYRSPPTEAFF.

This clonotype appeared a few times. V usage is TRBV4-2 and J usage is TRBJ2-2; 7 nucleotides align to TRBD2. The V gene end was trimmed by 0 bases and the J gene end by 2 bases; junction bases not matched to a gene: 6. This CDR3 contains 17 residues. CDR1 LGHNA and CDR2 YNFKEQ come from the germline V gene. The CDR3 sequence is CASSQDKLAVNTGELFF. In DNA form, the CDR3 reads TGTGCCAGCAGCCAAGATAAGCTAGCGGTTAACACCGGGGAGCTGTTTTTT.

Many counts were recorded for this clonotype. A much larger clonotype is one base distant, so this may be a read error. The rearrangement joins TRBV5-1 to TRBJ2-5; a possible D gene is TRBD2 (6 bases). Looked up from germline, CDR1 is SGHRS and CDR2 is YFSETQ. Trimming took 0 bases from V and 4 from J, leaving 16 bases between them. The CDR3 totals 16 residues. CDR3 DNA: TGCGCCAGCAGCTTGGTGTCAGGGAAGGGAGGAGAGACCCAGTACTTC. As protein: CASSLVSGKGGETQYF.

This clonotype was seen at least ten times. The rearrangement uses TRBV15 and TRBJ2-2, with 9 positions matching TRBD1. J lost 7 bases, V lost 2 bases, and 5 bases had no gene match. This CDR3 is 15 amino acids long. Germline values: CDR1 LNHNV, CDR2 YYDKDF (reference sequence). The CDR3: CATSRRDRVIGELFF. In DNA, the CDR3 is TGTGCCACCAGCAGAAGGGACAGGGTTATCGGGGAGCTGTTTTTT. Complete variable domain (other parts from reference TRBV15 and TRBJ2-2): DAMVIQNPRYQVTQFGKPVTLSCSQTLNHNVMYWYQQKSSQAPKLLFHYYDKDFNNEADTPDNFQSRRPNTSFCFLDIRSPGLGDTAMYLCATSRRDRVIGELFFGEGSRLTVL.

There are a few counts of this clonotype. The chain uses TRBV14 and TRBJ2-1; D gene ambiguous. Between the trimmed V and J ends, which lost 1 base and 0 bases, there was a span of 10 bases. From germline, CDR1 is SGHDN and CDR2 FVKESK. There are 16 residues in the CDR3. The CDR3 here is CASSQGFPSSYNEQFF. The CDR3 DNA follows: TGTGCCAGCAGCCAAGGATTTCCGAGCTCCTACAATGAGCAGTTCTTC.

Many counts were recorded for this clonotype. V and J are TRBV5-8 and TRBJ2-7; D is possibly TRBD2 (5 bases). The CDR3 length is 14 residues. Trimming removed 0 bases from V and 3 bases from J, with 10 bases in between. Germline V gene data show CDR1 as SGHTS and CDR2 as YDEGEE. Here the CDR3 reads CASSLGPGYYEQYF. CDR3 in DNA: TGTGCCAGCAGCTTGGGTCCGGGGTACTACGAGCAGTACTTC.

This clonotype has at least ten counts. The J gene is TRBJ2-1, the V gene TRBV5-1; the match to TRBD2 covers 12 bases. CDR1 is SGHRS and CDR2 is YFSETQ in the germline V gene. The CDR3 length is 14 residues. Trimming took 5 bases from V and 7 from J; bases not matched to a gene: 4. In DNA form, the CDR3 reads TGCGCCAGCAGGACTAGCGGGAGATTGAATGAGCAGTTCTTC. Its protein product is CASRTSGRLNEQFF.

Many counts were recorded for this clonotype. The rearrangement joins TRBV10-3 to TRBJ2-7; 10 positions agree with TRBD1. This CDR3 has 14 residues. V lost 3 bases and J lost 5; bases outside the gene matches: 4. Germline V CDR1 and CDR2: ENHRY, SYGVKD. CDR3 sequence: CAISDGTGAHEQYF. CDR3 DNA sequence: TGTGCCATCAGTGACGGGACAGGGGCCCACGAGCAGTACTTC.

The V call is TRBV9, the J call TRBJ2-1; 12 nucleotides line up with TRBD2. This CDR3 region has 16 residues. V lost 0 bases to trimming and J lost 10 bases; unmatched junction nucleotides: 8. CDR1 is SGDLS, CDR2 YYNGEE, per germline. The CDR3 DNA sequence: TGTGCCAGCAGCGTAGGGACTAGCGGGGAACGGTGGGAGCAGTTCTTC. Its translation: CASSVGTSGERWEQFF. The full variable domain, with the rest looked up from reference TRBV9 and TRBJ2-1, is DSGVTQTPKHLITATGQRVTLRCSPRSGDLSVYWYQQSLDQGLQFLIQYYNGEERAKGNILERFSAQQFPDLHSELNLSSLELGDSALYFCASSVGTSGERWEQFFGPGTRLTVL.

This clonotype has at least ten counts. The rearrangement links TRBV20-1 to TRBJ1-6; D gene ambiguous. CDR3 length: 12 residues. The germline V gene encodes CDR1 DFQATT and CDR2 SNEGSKA (reference sequence). With 3 bases removed from V and 9 bases from J, the gap between germline ends came to 9 bases. The CDR3 DNA follows: TGCAGTGCTAGGGAACCCGGTTCACCCCTCCACTTT. Encoded protein: CSAREPGSPLHF.

This clonotype was counted ten times or more. The chain links TRBV20-1 to TRBJ2-5; 8 bases are a match to TRBD2. The J segment lost 1 base and the V segment lost 0 bases, leaving 7 bases of the junction unmatched. The CDR3 totals 16 residues. Germline CDR1 and CDR2: DFQATT and SNEGSKA (reference sequence). CDR3 in amino acids: CSAREARGGFQETQYF. The CDR3 DNA sequence: TGCAGTGCTAGAGAGGCTCGGGGGGGGTTCCAAGAGACCCAGTACTTC.

Ten or more counts support this clonotype. The V and J genes are TRBV5-5 and TRBJ2-3, with TRBD2 matching 7 bases. V lost 0 bases and J lost 6; bases outside the gene matches: 13. Germline V gene data show CDR1 as SGHKS and CDR2 as YYEKEE (reference sequence). The CDR3 has 17 residues. The CDR3 sequence: CASSLVALATMADTQYF. CDR3 nucleotide sequence: TGTGCCAGCAGCTTGGTGGCACTAGCGACAATGGCCGATACGCAGTATTTT.